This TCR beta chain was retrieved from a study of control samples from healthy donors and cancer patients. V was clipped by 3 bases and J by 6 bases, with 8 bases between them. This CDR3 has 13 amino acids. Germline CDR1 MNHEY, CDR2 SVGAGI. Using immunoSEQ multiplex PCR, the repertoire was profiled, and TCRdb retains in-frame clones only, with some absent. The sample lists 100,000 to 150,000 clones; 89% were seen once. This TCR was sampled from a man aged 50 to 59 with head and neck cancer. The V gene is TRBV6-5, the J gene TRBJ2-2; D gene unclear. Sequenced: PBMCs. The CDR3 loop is CASSYRVAGELFF. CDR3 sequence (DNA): TGTGCCAGCAGTTATAGGGTGGCCGGGGAGCTGTTTTTT.